Following are 29 T cell receptor beta chains from one sample sequenced in a study of T-cell memory formation after mild COVID-19. TCRdb reprocessed the 5' RACE reads with MiXCR, giving one entry per CDR3 protein. The profile shows some 330,000 distinct CDR3 sequences, 20% to 25% of them singletons. The sequenced sample was PBMCs or a T cell subset sorted from them (not recorded which). The receptors here all came from an adult woman who had mild COVID-19 (a few samples of this study predate the infection). Cell type and time point are not known.

This clonotype was picked up a small number of times. The gene calls are TRBV12-3 or TRBV12-4 and TRBJ2-2; TRBD2 matches 12 bases. The CDR3 extends over 16 amino acids. The J segment lost 1 base and the V segment lost 6 bases, leaving 3 bases of the junction unmatched. CDR3 nucleotides: TGTGCCAGCAGCCCACTAGCGGGGGGGAACACCGGGGAGCTGTTTTTT. Its protein product is CASSPLAGGNTGELFF.

The rearrangement uses TRBV11-2 and TRBJ2-7, with 7 bases aligning to TRBD1. This CDR3 is 15 amino acids long. After removal of 3 bases from V and 5 bases from J, the junction contained 10 bases not matched to a gene. Germline CDR1 reads SGHAT; CDR2 reads FQNNGV. The CDR3, as DNA: TGTGCCAGCAGCTTTCCCCCGGGACAGATTCACGAGCAGTACTTC. This gives the protein CASSFPPGQIHEQYF. Filled out from reference TRBV11-2 and TRBJ2-7, the complete variable domain reads EAGVAQSPRYKIIEKRQSVAFWCNPISGHATLYWYQQILGQGPKLLIQFQNNGVVDDSQLPKDRFSAERLKGVDSTLKIQPAKLEDSAVYLCASSFPPGQIHEQYFGPGTRLTVT.

This clonotype was observed a few times. The rearrangement joins TRBV7-6 to TRBJ1-2; D gene ambiguous. Germline CDR1 SGHVS, CDR2 FNYEAQ. The germline V and J ends were trimmed by 4 bases and 4 bases, with 19 bases remaining between them. This CDR3 spans 16 amino acids. In DNA form, the CDR3 reads TGTGCCAGCAGCTCTGGGTTGGGCGGAACAGTCTATGGCTACACCTTC. Protein sequence: CASSSGLGGTVYGYTF.

This clonotype was seen more than once but under ten times. This chain links TRBV7-2 with TRBJ2-2; 9 bases line up with TRBD1. Germline CDR1 reads SGHTA; CDR2 reads FQGNSA. This CDR3 is built from 14 residues. Germline trimming cut 6 bases from V and 7 bases from J; bases unmatched to any gene: 6. CDR3 in amino acids: CASRPGQGVGELFF. CDR3 bases: TGTGCCAGCAGACCGGGACAGGGCGTCGGGGAGCTGTTTTTT.

The chain uses TRBV25-1 and TRBJ1-2, with TRBD1 as a possible D gene (5 bases). V was cut by 7 bases and J by 7 bases, with 13 bases left in between. Germline CDR1 MGHDK, CDR2 SYGVNS. The CDR3 sequence is 12 residues long. The CDR3 spells CASKEGSIGYTF. As DNA, the CDR3 is TGTGCCAGCAAGGAGGGGAGTATTGGCTACACCTTC.

The chain joins TRBV29-1 to TRBJ1-1; 8 bases agree with TRBD1. Germline V gene sequence: CDR1 SQVTM, CDR2 ANQGSEA. The CDR3 runs to 15 residues. Trimming cost V 4 bases and J 10 bases; bases outside gene matches: 17. In DNA, the CDR3 is TGCAGCGTTGTACGGGGAGAGACAGGGGACCGTGGAGCTTTCTTT. Residues: CSVVRGETGDRGAFF.

This clonotype was recorded a few times. The chain has TRBV6-5 and TRBJ1-1; a weak D match, TRBD1 (6 bases). V was pared by 4 bases and J by 7 bases, with 16 bases between. CDR3 size: 14 residues. Per germline, CDR1 MNHEY and CDR2 SVGAGI. The CDR3: CASSFLDRRNEAFF. The CDR3 nucleotides are TGTGCCAGCAGTTTCCTCGACAGGAGAAATGAAGCTTTCTTT.

The chain joins TRBV15 to TRBJ1-1, with D maybe TRBD1 (5 bases). V was trimmed by 1 base and J by 4 bases, leaving 16 bases between them. The CDR3 sequence is 16 residues long. Germline V gene data show CDR1 as LNHNV and CDR2 as YYDKDF (reference sequence). CDR3 protein: CATSRARAGSVTEAFF. The CDR3 coding sequence is TGTGCCACCAGCAGAGCCAGGGCCGGGTCGGTCACTGAAGCTTTCTTT. The entire variable domain, with the rest obtained from reference TRBV15 and TRBJ1-1, is as follows: DAMVIQNPRYQVTQFGKPVTLSCSQTLNHNVMYWYQQKSSQAPKLLFHYYDKDFNNEADTPDNFQSRRPNTSFCFLDIRSPGLGDTAMYLCATSRARAGSVTEAFFGQGTRLTVV.

In its sample, this clonotype was seen a few times. The chain employs TRBV29-1 and TRBJ1-2, with TRBD1 matching over 9 bases. V shed 5 bases, J shed 6 bases, and the junction held 4 bases outside the gene matches. In germline, CDR1 is SQVTM, CDR2 ANQGSEA. The length of the CDR3 is 12 residues. The CDR3 reads CSVPGQGHGYTF. The CDR3 region has the DNA TGCAGCGTTCCGGGACAGGGCCATGGCTACACCTTC.

This clonotype was found a few times. The chain uses TRBV15 and TRBJ1-1; D remains ambiguous. This CDR3 region has 16 residues. The germline gives CDR1 LNHNV, CDR2 YYDKDF (reference sequence). Between the trimmed V and J ends, which lost 0 bases and 2 bases, there was a span of 13 bases. Here the CDR3 reads CATSRDLATTNTEAFF. The CDR3 coding sequence is TGTGCCACCAGCAGAGATCTTGCGACAACAAACACTGAAGCTTTCTTT.

The chain joins TRBV29-1 to TRBJ2-1; the D gene is possibly TRBD1 (5 bases). Germline CDR1 reads SQVTM; CDR2 reads ANQGSEA. Between the trimmed V and J ends, which lost 4 bases and 3 bases, there was a span of 7 bases. The CDR3 runs 12 residues. CDR3: CSVGQLYNEQFF. The CDR3 DNA sequence: TGCAGCGTTGGACAGCTCTACAATGAGCAGTTCTTC.

This chain joins TRBV12-3 or TRBV12-4 and TRBJ2-7, with 10 bases identical to TRBD2. Trimming at V came to 7 bases and at J to 7 bases, leaving 1 base not matched to a gene. CDR3 length equals 11 residues. The DNA for the CDR3 is TGTGCCAGCAAAGCGGGAGGGGAGCAGTACTTC. As protein: CASKAGGEQYF.

This clonotype showed up just a few times. This chain links TRBV7-8 with TRBJ2-3; a possible D gene is TRBD1 (6 bases). The germline CDR1 and CDR2 sequences are SGHVS and FQNEAQ. V was clipped by 6 bases and J by 2 bases, with 15 bases between them. CDR3 length equals 15 residues. The CDR3 region has the DNA TGTGCCAGCAGTTTAAGACAGGCTTTCACAGATACGCAGTATTTT. This sequence encodes CASSLRQAFTDTQYF.

V gene TRBV5-4 combines with J gene TRBJ2-1; 9 bases are a match to TRBD1. The CDR3 loop spans 15 amino acids. Trimming removed 2 bases from V and 8 bases from J; junction bases left unmatched: 8. Germline values: CDR1 SGHNT, CDR2 YYREEE (reference sequence). The CDR3 here is CASSFTGTGPHEQFF. The CDR3 bases are TGTGCCAGCAGCTTTACCGGGACAGGGCCCCATGAGCAGTTCTTC.

This clonotype has only a few counts. As DNA, the CDR3 is TGTGCCAGCAGCTTCGGGGAAACTAAGCAGTACTTC. Residues: CASSFGETKQYF. This chain joins TRBV7-8 and TRBJ2-7; D possibly corresponds to TRBD2 (5 bases). The germline gives CDR1 SGHVS, CDR2 FQNEAQ. CDR3 length: 12 amino acids. V lost 3 bases and J lost 8, with 11 bases in between.

The CDR3 DNA sequence: TGTGCCAGCAGTTCCCCCGTAGGCTCCGGGGAGACCCAGTACTTC. It yields the protein CASSSPVGSGETQYF. The chain employs TRBV27 and TRBJ2-5, with no clear D. Trimming removed 4 bases from V and 5 bases from J, with 17 bases in between. The CDR3 runs to 15 residues. CDR1 is MNHEY, CDR2 SMNVEV, per germline (reference sequence).

The CDR3 region has the DNA TGTGCCAGCAGCTTAGGAGGGCTATACACCGGGGAGCTGTTTTTT. Amino acid sequence: CASSLGGLYTGELFF. The genes are TRBV7-2 and TRBJ2-2; maybe TRBD2 (5 bases). The germline V gene encodes CDR1 SGHTA and CDR2 FQGNSA. Trimming left V 1 base short and J 3 bases short, with 9 bases between. The CDR3 has 15 amino acids.

The CDR3 nucleotides read TGTGCCAGCAGCTTCCTGACAGGGGGCGCATCCTACGAGCAGTACTTC. Amino acids: CASSFLTGGASYEQYF. The chain recombines TRBV5-5 with TRBJ2-7; 10 nucleotides match TRBD1. Germline values: CDR1 SGHKS, CDR2 YYEKEE (reference sequence). This CDR3 comprises 16 residues. V was clipped by 2 bases and J by 1 base; unmatched bases: 6. Drawing the rest from reference TRBV5-5 and TRBJ2-7, the complete variable domain is DAGVTQSPTHLIKTRGQQVTLRCSPISGHKSVSWYQQVLGQGPQFIFQYYEKEERGRGNFPDRFSARQFPNYSSELNVNALLLGDSALYLCASSFLTGGASYEQYFGPGTRLTVT.

This clonotype was found once. This chain links TRBV5-1 with TRBJ2-1; D is possibly TRBD1 (6 bases). This CDR3 contains 14 residues. With 0 bases removed from V and 9 bases from J, the gap between germline ends came to 13 bases. Germline V gene data show CDR1 as SGHRS and CDR2 as YFSETQ. The CDR3 DNA is TGCGCCAGCAGCTTGGTCTTCAGGGGTGGTGAGCAGTTCTTC. It encodes CASSLVFRGGEQFF. Full variable domain (rest looked up from reference TRBV5-1 and TRBJ2-1): KAGVTQTPRYLIKTRGQQVTLSCSPISGHRSVSWYQQTPGQGLQFLFEYFSETQRNKGNFPGRFSGRQFSNSRSEMNVSTLELGDSALYLCASSLVFRGGEQFFGPGTRLTVL.

The V call is TRBV27, the J call TRBJ2-5; possible D gene TRBD2, 5 bases. The CDR3 consists of 12 residues. Trimming pared 8 bases from V and 4 bases from J, leaving 11 bases between. Germline V gene data show CDR1 as MNHEY and CDR2 as SMNVEV (reference sequence). The CDR3 reads CASGSSGETQYF. DNA of the CDR3: TGTGCCAGCGGGAGTTCCGGAGAGACCCAGTACTTC.

The CDR3: CARSLAPDRGNYGYTF. The CDR3 DNA reads as TGTGCCAGAAGCTTGGCCCCGGACAGGGGGAACTATGGCTACACCTTC. This sequence joins TRBV5-3 and TRBJ1-2; 10 bases agree with TRBD1. TRBV5-3 is identified as an open reading frame with a role that is uncertain. V dropped 0 bases and J dropped 2; count of bases not matched to a gene: 4. This CDR3 has 16 amino acids.

The chain uses TRBV6-2 or TRBV6-3 and TRBJ2-2, with no clear D. Looked up from germline, CDR1 is MNHEY and CDR2 is SVGEGT. The CDR3 runs 14 residues. V was shortened by 4 bases and J by 0 bases, with 6 bases between the two germline ends. The CDR3 reads CASSFGPNTGELFF. The CDR3 region has the DNA TGTGCCAGCAGTTTCGGCCCGAACACCGGGGAGCTGTTTTTT.

In its sample, this clonotype was seen a few times. V usage is TRBV3-1 and J usage is TRBJ2-7, with TRBD2 matching 7 bases. The germline CDR1 and CDR2 sequences are LGHDT and YNNKEL (reference sequence). J gave up 3 bases and V 4 bases, and 6 bases lay outside the gene matches. The CDR3 is 14 residues long. The CDR3 sequence is CASSPIGGFYEQYF. In nucleotides, the CDR3 is TGTGCCAGCAGCCCCATCGGGGGGTTCTACGAGCAGTACTTC.

The V call is TRBV14, the J call TRBJ2-7, with D possibly matching TRBD1 (6 bases). Germline V gives CDR1 SGHDN, CDR2 FVKESK. The CDR3 covers 14 residues. V was trimmed by 4 bases and J by 2 bases, leaving 12 bases between them. CDR3 protein: CASSLRTDPYEQYF. The CDR3 nucleotides read TGTGCCAGCAGCCTCCGGACAGACCCCTACGAGCAGTACTTC.

The chain has TRBV9 and TRBJ2-1; TRBD2 aligns across 8 bases. V shed 2 bases, J shed 5 bases, and the junction held 6 bases outside the gene matches. Looked up from germline, CDR1 is SGDLS and CDR2 is YYNGEE. The CDR3 is 15 residues long. The CDR3 bases are TGTGCCAGCAGCGTTTTTGCGGGGGGTAACAATGAGCAGTTCTTC. It is translated as CASSVFAGGNNEQFF.

This clonotype occurred many times. The V call is TRBV7-6, the J call TRBJ2-3; D not resolved. The germline V gene encodes CDR1 SGHVS and CDR2 FNYEAQ. The V and J ends lost 4 bases and 0 bases respectively, with 5 bases between them. The CDR3 sequence is 13 residues long. The CDR3 region has the DNA TGTGCCAGCAGCTACACTAGCACAGATACGCAGTATTTT. Its protein is CASSYTSTDTQYF.

This clonotype was seen only a few times. The chain recombines TRBV7-2 with TRBJ1-5; maybe TRBD1 (5 bases). The CDR3 sequence is 17 residues long. V lost 2 bases and J 0 bases, leaving 14 bases between the germline ends. CDR1 is SGHTA, CDR2 FQGNSA, per germline. CDR3 coding DNA: TGTGCCAGCAGCTTATCTCCGGGGCTATATAGCAATCAGCCCCAGCATTTT. Residues: CASSLSPGLYSNQPQHF.

V and J are TRBV5-4 and TRBJ1-4, with 7 bases fitting TRBD1. The CDR3 is 15 residues long. V lost 2 bases, J lost 2 bases, and 3 bases stayed unmatched. Germline CDR1 SGHNT, CDR2 YYREEE (reference sequence). CDR3 amino acids: CASSLQGFTNEKLFF. The CDR3, as DNA: TGTGCCAGCAGCTTACAGGGGTTCACTAATGAAAAACTGTTTTTT.

The J gene is TRBJ1-1, the V gene TRBV29-1; 10 positions agree with TRBD1. J lost 4 bases, V lost 1 base, and 9 bases had no gene match. Germline V gene data show CDR1 as SQVTM and CDR2 as ANQGSEA. This CDR3 has 16 amino acids. CDR3 sequence: CSVEGRRDRGPTEAFF. CDR3 bases: TGCAGCGTTGAAGGAAGGCGGGACAGGGGCCCCACTGAAGCTTTCTTT.